This T cell receptor (beta chain) was sequenced during a study of blood T cell repertoires in COVID-19. Produced via immunoSEQ multiplex PCR; TCRdb's table is partial and in-frame only. The sample lists 35,000 to 50,000 clones, approximately 90% seen once, with around a sixth in the top ten. The J segment lost 5 bases and the V segment lost 1 base, leaving 8 bases of the junction unmatched. This CDR3 spans 16 amino acids. The germline gives CDR1 SGHNT, CDR2 YENEEA. This TCR derives from a woman in her twenties or thirties in a cohort sampled during active COVID-19. Input material: peripheral blood. This chain connects TRBV11-3 to TRBJ2-5; 9 bases fit TRBD1. The CDR3 here is CASSLGGQGNGETQYF. CDR3 nucleotides: TGTGCCAGCAGCTTAGGGGGACAGGGAAACGGGGAGACCCAGTACTTC.